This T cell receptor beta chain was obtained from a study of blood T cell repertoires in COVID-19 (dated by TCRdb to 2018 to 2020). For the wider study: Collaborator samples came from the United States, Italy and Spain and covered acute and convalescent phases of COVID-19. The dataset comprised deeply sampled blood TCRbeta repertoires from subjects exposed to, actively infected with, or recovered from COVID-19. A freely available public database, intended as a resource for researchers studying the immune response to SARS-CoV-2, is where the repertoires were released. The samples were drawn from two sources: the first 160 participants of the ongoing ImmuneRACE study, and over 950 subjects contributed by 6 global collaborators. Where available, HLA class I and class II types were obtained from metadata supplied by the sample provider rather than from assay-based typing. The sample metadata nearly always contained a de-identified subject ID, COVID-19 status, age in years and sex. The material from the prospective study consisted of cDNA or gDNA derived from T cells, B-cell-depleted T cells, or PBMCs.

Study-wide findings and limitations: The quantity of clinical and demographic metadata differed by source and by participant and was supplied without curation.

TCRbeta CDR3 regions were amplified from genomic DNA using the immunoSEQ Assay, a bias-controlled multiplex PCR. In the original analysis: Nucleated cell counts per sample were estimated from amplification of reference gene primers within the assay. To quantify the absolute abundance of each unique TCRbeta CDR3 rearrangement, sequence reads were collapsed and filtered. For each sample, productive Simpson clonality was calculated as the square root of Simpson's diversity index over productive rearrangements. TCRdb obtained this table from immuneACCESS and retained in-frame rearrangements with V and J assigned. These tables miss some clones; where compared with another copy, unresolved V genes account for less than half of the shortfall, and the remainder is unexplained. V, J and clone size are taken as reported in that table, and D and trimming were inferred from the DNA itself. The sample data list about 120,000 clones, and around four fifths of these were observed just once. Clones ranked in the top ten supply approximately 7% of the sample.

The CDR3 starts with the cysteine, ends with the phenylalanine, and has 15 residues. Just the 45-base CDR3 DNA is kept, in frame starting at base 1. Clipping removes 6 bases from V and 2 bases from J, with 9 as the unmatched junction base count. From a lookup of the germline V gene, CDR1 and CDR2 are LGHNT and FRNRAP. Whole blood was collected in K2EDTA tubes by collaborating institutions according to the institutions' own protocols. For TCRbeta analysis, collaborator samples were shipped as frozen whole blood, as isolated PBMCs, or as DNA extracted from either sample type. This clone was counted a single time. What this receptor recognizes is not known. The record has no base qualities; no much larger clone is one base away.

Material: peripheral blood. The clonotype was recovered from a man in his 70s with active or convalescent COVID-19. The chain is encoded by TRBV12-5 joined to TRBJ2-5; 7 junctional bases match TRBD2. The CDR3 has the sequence CASGGGRGGQETQYF. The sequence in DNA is TGTGCTAGTGGGGGAGGGAGGGGAGGTCAAGAGACCCAGTACTTC.